Presented here are 18 T cell receptor beta chains from one specimen sequenced in a study of T cells in Graves' hyperthyroidism and ophthalmopathy. The CDR3 regions of TCR beta were amplified from RNA transcripts. Researchers ran a first-round RT-PCR on the TCR CDR3 using the HTBI primer set. In TCRdb, the multiplex PCR reads were re-called with MiXCR into one record per CDR3 protein. This table has around 300,000 distinct CDR3 sequences, about 15% appearing once. The specimen was blood. Receptors were obtained from a woman between 50 and 59 years old with Graves' hyperthyroidism that later progressed to Graves' ophthalmopathy.

There are many counts of this clonotype. The rearrangement joins TRBV5-1 to TRBJ2-7; 9 nucleotides agree with TRBD1. CDR1 is SGHRS, CDR2 YFSETQ, per germline. The junction had 8 bases not matched to a gene; V was cut back by 4 bases and J by 6 bases. The CDR3 has 14 residues. In DNA, the CDR3 is TGCGCCAGCAGCGCCGGGACAGGGCTCTCCGAGCAGTACTTC. Amino acid sequence: CASSAGTGLSEQYF. The whole variable domain, filled in from reference TRBV5-1 and TRBJ2-7, reads KAGVTQTPRYLIKTRGQQVTLSCSPISGHRSVSWYQQTPGQGLQFLFEYFSETQRNKGNFPGRFSGRQFSNSRSEMNVSTLELGDSALYLCASSAGTGLSEQYFGPGTRLTVT.

V usage is TRBV10-2 and J usage is TRBJ2-7; D is ambiguous. Per the germline V gene, CDR1 is WSHSY and CDR2 is SAAADI. CDR3 length: 12 residues. V lost 8 bases and J 1 base, leaving 9 bases between the germline ends. The CDR3 nucleotides are TGCGCCAGCCAATCCCCGTCCTACGAGCAGTACTTC. It yields the protein CASQSPSYEQYF.

This clonotype came up many times. The V gene is TRBV4-1, the J gene TRBJ1-4, with 7 positions matching TRBD1. Trimming at V came to 2 bases and at J to 10 bases, leaving 7 bases not matched to a gene. The CDR3 totals 14 residues. Germline CDR1 and CDR2: MGHRA and YSYEKL. This CDR3 is CASSQPRDSGKLFF. The CDR3 DNA reads TGCGCCAGCAGCCAACCTCGGGACAGCGGAAAACTGTTTTTT.

This clonotype was detected many times. The chain uses TRBV28 and TRBJ1-5; the match to TRBD1 covers 7 bases. This CDR3 comprises 15 residues. Germline assignment: CDR1 MDHEN and CDR2 SYDVKM. V shed 4 bases, J shed 4 bases, and the junction held 7 bases outside the gene matches. The DNA for the CDR3 is TGTGCCAGCAGTTCCAGGGACAGTTGGAATCAGCCCCAGCATTTT. Translated, it gives CASSSRDSWNQPQHF.

This clonotype showed up many times. The V call is TRBV2, the J call TRBJ1-2; the D is unclear. Per the germline V gene, CDR1 is SNHLY and CDR2 is FYNNEI. This CDR3 contains 16 residues. The ends were cut back, 7 bases at V and 1 base at J, with 19 bases in the middle. As DNA, the CDR3 is TGTGCCAGCACTGCGGGGTACCTACTAAGTAACTATGGCTACACCTTC. It translates to CASTAGYLLSNYGYTF.

The chain couples TRBV6-1 to TRBJ1-1; D possibly corresponds to TRBD1 (5 bases). The CDR3 length is 12 residues. Germline assignment: CDR1 MNHNS and CDR2 SASEGT. Trimming took off 6 bases at V and 8 bases at J, with 13 bases between the two ends. The chain's CDR3 is CASRSRVGEAFF. CDR3 nucleotide sequence: TGTGCCAGCAGGAGCAGGGTAGGGGAAGCTTTCTTT.

This chain links TRBV7-8 with TRBJ1-2, with D possibly TRBD1 on 6 matching bases. The CDR3 runs to 18 residues. The V gene lost 1 base and the J gene lost 1 base, with 19 bases spanning the gap. Germline V gene lookup returns CDR1 SGHVS and CDR2 FQNEAQ. This CDR3 is CASSLERSGAGGNYGYTF. For the CDR3, the DNA is TGTGCCAGCAGCTTAGAGAGGTCAGGGGCCGGGGGTAACTATGGCTACACCTTC.

This clonotype was seen repeatedly, ten times or more. The V and J genes are TRBV29-1 and TRBJ2-7; 7 nucleotides line up with TRBD1. Germline V CDR1 and CDR2: SQVTM, ANQGSEA. Trimming removed 6 bases from V and 0 bases from J; junction bases left unmatched: 8. The length of the CDR3 is 14 residues. Written as DNA, the CDR3 is TGCAGCGTAGGTAACAGGGGTCCCTCCTACGAGCAGTACTTC. This encodes CSVGNRGPSYEQYF.

This clonotype was observed a few times. A junction boundary mismatches the germline segment, possibly from a read error. V is TRBV6-5 and J is TRBJ1-2, with 7 positions matching TRBD1. Germline values: CDR1 MNHEY, CDR2 SVGAGI. The CDR3 contains 14 residues. In DNA form, the CDR3 reads TGTGCCGGCAGTTACCCGGACAGGACCCATGGCTACACCTTC. It specifies CAGSYPDRTHGYTF.

The sample holds a few counts of this clonotype. CDR3 DNA: TGTGCCAGCAGCTTTGCCGGGGCGCCCTATGGCTACACCTTC. Encoded protein: CASSFAGAPYGYTF. V and J are TRBV5-6 and TRBJ1-2, with D maybe TRBD1 (5 bases). Germline V CDR1 and CDR2: SGHDT, YYEEEE. V was shortened by 2 bases and J by 4 bases, with 12 bases between the two germline ends. The length of the CDR3 is 14 residues.

Ten or more counts support this clonotype. This chain connects TRBV12-5 to TRBJ1-1; D is ambiguous. The V gene's germline CDR1 is LGHNT and CDR2 FRNRAP. Deletions cut 1 base from V and 5 bases from J, with 8 bases between. The CDR3 contains 13 residues. This CDR3 is CASGLDRGTEAFF. CDR3 coding DNA: TGTGCTAGTGGTTTGGACCGCGGGACTGAAGCTTTCTTT.

This clonotype was counted at least ten times. V gene TRBV6-1 combines with J gene TRBJ2-5, with 12 bases identical to TRBD2. CDR1 is MNHNS, CDR2 SASEGT, per germline. This CDR3 has 16 amino acids. Germline trimming cut 5 bases from V and 5 bases from J; bases unmatched to any gene: 9. In DNA form, the CDR3 reads TGTGCCAGCAGTCCGTCGACTAGCGGGAGCGGGGAGACCCAGTACTTC. Its translation: CASSPSTSGSGETQYF.

The table lists this clonotype with a few counts. A much larger clone lies a single base off, so this may be a read error. The genes are TRBV6-2 or TRBV6-3 and TRBJ2-3, with a possible D match to TRBD2 (5 bases). CDR1 is MNHEY and CDR2 is SVGEGT in the germline V gene. This CDR3 is built from 15 residues. The V end lost 1 base, the J end lost 4 bases, and 12 bases lay between the germline ends. CDR3 amino acids: CASSYWSQEADTQYF. Written as DNA, the CDR3 is TGTGCCAGCAGTTACTGGTCGCAGGAGGCAGATACGCAGTATTTT.

This clonotype was recorded at least ten times. V and J are TRBV3-1 and TRBJ2-1; unclear D gene. The CDR3 spans 14 residues. Trimming pared 4 bases from V and 7 bases from J, leaving 14 bases between. Germline CDR1 LGHDT, CDR2 YNNKEL (reference sequence). CDR3 residues: CASSLLGTTNEQFF. The DNA for the CDR3 is TGTGCCAGCAGCCTATTAGGCACAACAAATGAGCAGTTCTTC.

This clonotype was counted a few times. Possible read error: a much larger clone is one base away. V gene TRBV9 combines with J gene TRBJ1-1; no firm D call. Looked up from germline, CDR1 is SGDLS and CDR2 is YYNGEE. The CDR3 is made up of 13 amino acids. In DNA form, the CDR3 reads TGTGCCAGCAGCGTAGGGTTGAACACTGAAGCTCTCTTT. Its translation is CASSVGLNTEALF.

This clonotype was observed many times. The genes are TRBV20-1 and TRBJ2-1; D gene unclear. Trimming stripped 5 bases from V and 5 bases from J, with 7 bases between. The CDR3 spans 11 residues. CDR1 and CDR2 (germline): DFQATT, SNEGSKA (reference sequence). DNA for the CDR3: TGCAGTGCTGGTCCTAACAATGAGCAGTTCTTC. The encoded protein is CSAGPNNEQFF.

Details on this clonotype: This may be a read error, as it is one base from a much larger clone. The CDR3 region is CASSLDTGIAEASF. The CDR3 DNA is TGTGCCAGCAGCTTAGATACCGGGATCGCTGAAGCTTCCTTT. The genes are TRBV7-2 and TRBJ1-1, with D unclear. The CDR3 has 14 residues. CDR1 and CDR2 (germline): SGHTA, FQGNSA.

This clonotype was counted many times. The J gene is TRBJ2-3, the V gene TRBV18; D gene unclear. V lost 3 bases, J lost 2 bases, and 9 bases lay in between. The CDR3 loop spans 14 amino acids. In germline, CDR1 is KGHSH, CDR2 LQKENI. As DNA, the CDR3 is TGTGCCAGCTCACCCGACTTGAACACAGATACGCAGTATTTT. It codes for CASSPDLNTDTQYF.